The clone carrying this T cell receptor beta chain showed up many times. What it recognizes is unknown. In TCRdb, the PCR reads were re-called with MiXCR into one record per CDR3 protein. Among around 300,000 distinct CDR3 sequences listed, 24% were seen once. The data belong to a study of molecular identifiers for immune sequencing clone quantification. Study-level information: Five portions were made in replicates from RNA of around 20,000 or 100,000 naive CD8 cells, and four underwent sequencing. Study results and caveats: Beyond 20 RNA copies, clones held over 97% of effector molecules, compared with under 1% in naive cells.

Input for naive CD8 libraries was about 19,000 to 1,100,000 sorted cells; the RNA fraction used was 10%, 30% or 50%. When naive CD8 T cells were sorted, they were gated as CD8+CD4-CCR7+CD45RA+. V was clipped by 4 bases and J by 5 bases, with 9 bases between them. Germline CDR1 MGHDK, CDR2 SYGVNS. CDR3 length: 12 residues. The chain couples TRBV25-1 to TRBJ2-7; D is unclear. The TCR sequence derives from a human donor in good health. Some libraries in this study had Jurkat cell RNA spiked in. The sample was naive CD8+ T cells from blood, with Jurkat cell RNA spiked in. Sample subset: FACS-sorted CD8+CD4-CCR7+CD45RA+ naive T cells. The CDR3 spells CASSGYNDEQYF. In DNA, the CDR3 is TGTGCCAGCAGTGGCTATAACGACGAGCAGTACTTC.